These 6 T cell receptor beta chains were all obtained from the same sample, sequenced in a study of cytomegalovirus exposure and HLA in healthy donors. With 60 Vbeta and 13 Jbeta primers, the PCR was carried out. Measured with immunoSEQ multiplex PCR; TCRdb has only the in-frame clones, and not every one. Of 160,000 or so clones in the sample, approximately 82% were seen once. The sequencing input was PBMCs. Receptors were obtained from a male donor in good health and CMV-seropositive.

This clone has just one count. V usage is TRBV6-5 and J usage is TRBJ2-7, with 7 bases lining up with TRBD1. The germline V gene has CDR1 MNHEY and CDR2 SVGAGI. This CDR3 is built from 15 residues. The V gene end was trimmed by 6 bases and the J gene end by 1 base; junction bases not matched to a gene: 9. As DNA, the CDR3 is TGTGCCAGCAGAATAACCGGGACAGCTTCCTACGAGCAGTACTTC. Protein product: CASRITGTASYEQYF.

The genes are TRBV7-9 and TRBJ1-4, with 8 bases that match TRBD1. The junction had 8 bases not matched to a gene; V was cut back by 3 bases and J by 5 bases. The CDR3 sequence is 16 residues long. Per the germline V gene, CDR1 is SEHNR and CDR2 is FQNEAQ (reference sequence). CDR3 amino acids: CASSFGQGALNEKLFF. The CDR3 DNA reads TGTGCCAGCAGCTTCGGACAGGGCGCCCTAAATGAAAAACTGTTTTTT.

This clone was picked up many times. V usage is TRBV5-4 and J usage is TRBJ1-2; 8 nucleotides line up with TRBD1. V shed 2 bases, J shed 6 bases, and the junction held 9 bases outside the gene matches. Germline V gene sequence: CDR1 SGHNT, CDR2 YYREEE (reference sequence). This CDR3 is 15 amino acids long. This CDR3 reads CASSFSLTGANGYTF. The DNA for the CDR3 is TGTGCCAGCAGCTTCTCGCTGACAGGGGCCAATGGCTACACCTTC.

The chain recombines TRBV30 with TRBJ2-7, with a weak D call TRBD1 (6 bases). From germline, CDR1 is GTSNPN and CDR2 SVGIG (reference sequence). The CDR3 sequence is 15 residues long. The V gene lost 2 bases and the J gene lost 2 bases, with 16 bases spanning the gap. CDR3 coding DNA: TGTGCCTGGAGTAAAAGGGGGTCTAGCCCCTACGAGCAGTACTTC. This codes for CAWSKRGSSPYEQYF. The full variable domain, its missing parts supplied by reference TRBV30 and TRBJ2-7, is SQTIHQWPATLVQPVGSPLSLECTVEGTSNPNLYWYRQAAGRGLQLLFYSVGIGQISSEVPQNLSASRPQDRQFILSSKKLLLSDSGFYLCAWSKRGSSPYEQYFGPGTRLTVT.

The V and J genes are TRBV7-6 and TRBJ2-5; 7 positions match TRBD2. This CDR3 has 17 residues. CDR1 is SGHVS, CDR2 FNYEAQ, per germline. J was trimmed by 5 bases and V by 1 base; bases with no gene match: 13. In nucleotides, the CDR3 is TGTGCCAGCAGCTTAGATATTGGGGGGGGTCCATGGGAGACCCAGTACTTC. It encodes CASSLDIGGGPWETQYF. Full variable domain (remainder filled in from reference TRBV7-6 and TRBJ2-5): GAGVSQSPRYKVTKRGQDVALRCDPISGHVSLYWYRQALGQGPEFLTYFNYEAQQDKSGLPNDRFSAERPEGSISTLTIQRTEQRDSAMYRCASSLDIGGGPWETQYFGPGTRLLVL.

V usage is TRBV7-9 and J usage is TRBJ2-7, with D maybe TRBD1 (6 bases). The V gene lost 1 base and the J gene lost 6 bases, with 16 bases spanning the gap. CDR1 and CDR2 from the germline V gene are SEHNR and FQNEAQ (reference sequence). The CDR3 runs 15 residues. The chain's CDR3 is CASSLGTGYSLEQYF. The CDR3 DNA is TGTGCCAGCAGCTTAGGAACAGGGTACTCACTCGAGCAGTACTTC.